This TCR beta chain stems from a study of radiation and T cells in renal cell carcinoma (dated by TCRdb to about 2020). For context, the study as a whole: Samples came from a clinical trial, in which primary renal cell carcinomas received 15 Gy stereotactic body radiation therapy followed by nephrectomy 4 weeks later. A total of roughly 53 samples underwent TCR beta sequencing, made up of around 26 tumors and about 27 peripheral blood samples. Across all 50 or so samples, over 4,000,000 unique CDR3 nucleotide sequences encoding around 2,500,000 unique CDR3 amino acid sequences were identified. The paper as a whole reports these results and caveats: An increase in top tumor clonotypes in blood was observed from baseline to 2 weeks post-radiation, followed by contraction by 4 weeks, which was taken to suggest transient expansion of tumor-resident clones. Tracking of blood repertoire dynamics stopped at approximately 4 weeks after treatment, with no follow-up past that point. Because no pretreatment tumor biopsies were available, whether clonotypes were present in the tumor at baseline could not be determined. With a single-armed trial design, the study had no way to address how radiation dose or scheduling affects the TCR repertoire.

Following the manufacturer's recommendations, the immunoSEQ kit was used to generate TCR beta libraries from genomic DNA. To prepare libraries, a first multiplex PCR with proprietary primers was run, followed by a second PCR that added unique barcodes, and a bead cleanup was done after each round. A kit-provided positive control reaction and a negative control reaction were included in every sample batch. The final libraries were assessed on an Agilent 4200 TapeStation D1000 ScreenTape, pooled by volume, and quantified by qPCR. Sequencing was performed on an Illumina NextSeq500 with a MidOutput 150-cycle cartridge, and 156 Read1 and 15 Index1 cycles were run with kit custom primers. The pooled library was loaded at roughly 0.94 pM with a roughly 20% PhiX control spike-in. As for how the authors treated the data: Vendor-processed data were analyzed in R, and a clonotype was defined as all T cells sharing the same CDR3 nucleotide sequence. For clone abundance analyses, frequencies were normalized to the 10,000 most abundant clones per sample. Before analysis, public T cell clones were removed, and these numbered fewer than six per sample on average. Tumor-enriched and baseline blood-enriched clonotypes were defined by at least a 32-fold difference in abundance between compartments. Clonotypes expanded or contracted between blood time points were identified with a beta-binomial differential abundance model. The Baroni-Urbani and Buser coefficient was used to measure tumor-blood repertoire similarity, and groups were compared with two-tailed Wilcoxon tests in R. TCRdb stores this immuneACCESS table with in-frame sequences only. Part of the clones is absent; in the studies checked, under half of the shortfall reflects unresolved V genes, and no reason is known for the rest. The DNA gave D and trimming, while V, J and clone size come from that table. This sample has about 20,000 clones in its table, and 60% to 80% of those were observed once. Jointly, the top ten make up 35% to 45% of the sample.

Per the publication, the time point label means: baseline pretreatment blood. Sample treatment or condition, as interpreted from the label and publication: 15 Gy SBRT to primary tumor, nephrectomy 4 weeks later. To follow tumor-enriched clonotypes, peripheral blood was collected serially from radiation-treated patients at baseline and again at 2 weeks and 4 weeks after SBRT. Every patient's renal cell carcinoma showed clear cell pathology. The QIAamp DNA Blood Mini Kit (Qiagen) was used to prepare genomic DNA for TCR sequencing. The analyses included just those samples that passed every quality control check. The germline V gene (reference sequence) gives CDR1 as SEHNR and CDR2 as FQNEAQ. V and J are trimmed by 8 bases and 5 bases, and the gene matches miss 8 bases of the junction. The CDR3 goes from the cysteine to the phenylalanine over 13 residues. Only the CDR3 portion is preserved as DNA: 39 bases, with reading frame beginning at the first base.

Concerning this clone: Its antigen remains unidentified. Per-nucleotide qualities are absent, and no much larger clonotype sits a single base away.

The material sequenced was blood, taken from a patient whose treatment included radiotherapy and nephrectomy. This sequence uses TRBV7-9 and TRBJ2-7, with 8 bases matching TRBD2. The sequence was obtained from a man aged 60-69 years with renal cell carcinoma. The CDR3 protein is CASSPSGSNEQYF. The nucleotide sequence is given as TGTGCCAGCTCCCCTAGCGGGTCCAACGAGCAGTACTTC.